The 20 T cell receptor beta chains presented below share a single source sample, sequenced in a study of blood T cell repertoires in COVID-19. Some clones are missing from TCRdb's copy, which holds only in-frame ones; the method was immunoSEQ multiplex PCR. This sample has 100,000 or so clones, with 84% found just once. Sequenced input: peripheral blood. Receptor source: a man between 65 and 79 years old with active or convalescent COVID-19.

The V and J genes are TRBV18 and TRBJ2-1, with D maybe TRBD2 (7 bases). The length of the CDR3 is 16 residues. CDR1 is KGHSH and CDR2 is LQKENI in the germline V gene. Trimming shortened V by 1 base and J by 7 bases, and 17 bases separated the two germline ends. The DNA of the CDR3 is TGTGCCAGCTCACCACAGCTAGGCGGGGGCTGGAATGAGCAGTTCTTC. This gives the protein CASSPQLGGGWNEQFF.

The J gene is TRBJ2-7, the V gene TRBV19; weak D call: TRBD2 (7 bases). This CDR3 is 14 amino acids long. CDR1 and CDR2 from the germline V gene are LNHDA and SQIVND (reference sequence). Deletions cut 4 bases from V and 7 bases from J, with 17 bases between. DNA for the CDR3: TGTGCCAGTAGTACTAGGGGGGGGCCGGGTGAGCAGTACTTC. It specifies CASSTRGGPGEQYF.

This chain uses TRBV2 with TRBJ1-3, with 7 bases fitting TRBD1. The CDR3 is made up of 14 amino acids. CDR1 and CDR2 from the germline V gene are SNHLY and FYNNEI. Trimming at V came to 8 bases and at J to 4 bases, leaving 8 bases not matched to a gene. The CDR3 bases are TGTGCCAGCTATACAGGGGATGCAGGAAACACCATATATTTT. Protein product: CASYTGDAGNTIYF. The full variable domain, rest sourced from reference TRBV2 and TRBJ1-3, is EPEVTQTPSHQVTQMGQEVILRCVPISNHLYFYWYRQILGQKVEFLVSFYNNEISEKSEIFDDQFSVERPDGSNFTLKIRSTKLEDSAMYFCASYTGDAGNTIYFGEGSWLTVV.

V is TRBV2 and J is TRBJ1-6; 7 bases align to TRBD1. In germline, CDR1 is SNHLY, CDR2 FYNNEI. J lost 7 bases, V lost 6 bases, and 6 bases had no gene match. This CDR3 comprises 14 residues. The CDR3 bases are TGTGCCAGCAGCCGACAGGGATTAAATTCACCCCTCCACTTT. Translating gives CASSRQGLNSPLHF.

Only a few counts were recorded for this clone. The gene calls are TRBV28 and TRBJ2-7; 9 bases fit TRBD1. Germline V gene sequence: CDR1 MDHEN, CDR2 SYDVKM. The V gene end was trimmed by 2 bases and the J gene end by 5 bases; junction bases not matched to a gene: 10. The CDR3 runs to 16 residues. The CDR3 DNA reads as TGTGCCAGCAGTTTAACCGGGACAGGGCGTAAGGACGAGCAGTACTTC. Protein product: CASSLTGTGRKDEQYF.

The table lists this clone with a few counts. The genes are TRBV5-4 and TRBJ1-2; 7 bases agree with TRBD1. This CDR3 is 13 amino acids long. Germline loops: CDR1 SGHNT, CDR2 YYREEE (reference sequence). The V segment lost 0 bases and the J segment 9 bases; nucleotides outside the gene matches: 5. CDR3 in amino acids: CASSLAGTVSYTF. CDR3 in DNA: TGTGCCAGCAGCTTGGCAGGGACAGTCAGCTACACCTTC. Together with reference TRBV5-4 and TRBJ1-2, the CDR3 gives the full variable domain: ETGVTQSPTHLIKTRGQQVTLRCSSQSGHNTVSWYQQALGQGPQFIFQYYREEENGRGNFPPRFSGLQFPNYSSELNVNALELDDSALYLCASSLAGTVSYTFGSGTRLTVV.

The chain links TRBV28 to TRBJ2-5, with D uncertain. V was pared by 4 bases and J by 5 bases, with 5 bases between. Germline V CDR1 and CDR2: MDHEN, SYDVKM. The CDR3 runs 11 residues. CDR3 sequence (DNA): TGTGCCAGCAGTTCATCCGAGACCCAGTACTTC. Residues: CASSSSETQYF.

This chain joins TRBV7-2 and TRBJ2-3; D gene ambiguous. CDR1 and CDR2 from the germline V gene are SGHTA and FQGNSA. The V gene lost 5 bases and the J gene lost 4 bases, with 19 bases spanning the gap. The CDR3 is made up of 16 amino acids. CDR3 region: CASSPPAAYGADTQYF. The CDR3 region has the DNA TGTGCCAGCAGCCCCCCTGCGGCCTATGGCGCAGATACGCAGTATTTT.

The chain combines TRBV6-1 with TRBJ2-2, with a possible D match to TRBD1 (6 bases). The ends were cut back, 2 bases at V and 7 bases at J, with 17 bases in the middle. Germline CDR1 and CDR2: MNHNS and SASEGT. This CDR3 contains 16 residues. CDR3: CASSEWQGIFGGELFF. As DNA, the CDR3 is TGTGCCAGCAGTGAATGGCAGGGGATTTTTGGCGGGGAGCTGTTTTTT.

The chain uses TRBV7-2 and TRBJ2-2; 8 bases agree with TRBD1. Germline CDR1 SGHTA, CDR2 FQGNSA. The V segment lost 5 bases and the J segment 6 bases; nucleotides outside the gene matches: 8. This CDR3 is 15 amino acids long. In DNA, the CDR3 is TGTGCCAGCAGCAGGATGGACAGGGCCTCCGGGGAGCTGTTTTTT. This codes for CASSRMDRASGELFF.

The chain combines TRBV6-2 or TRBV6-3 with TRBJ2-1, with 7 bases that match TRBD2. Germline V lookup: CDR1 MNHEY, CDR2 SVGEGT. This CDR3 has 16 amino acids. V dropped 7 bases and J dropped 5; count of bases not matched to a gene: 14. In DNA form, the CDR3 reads TGTGCCAGCACCCCGGGGGGTGTCAGGACCCACAATGAGCAGTTCTTC. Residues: CASTPGGVRTHNEQFF.

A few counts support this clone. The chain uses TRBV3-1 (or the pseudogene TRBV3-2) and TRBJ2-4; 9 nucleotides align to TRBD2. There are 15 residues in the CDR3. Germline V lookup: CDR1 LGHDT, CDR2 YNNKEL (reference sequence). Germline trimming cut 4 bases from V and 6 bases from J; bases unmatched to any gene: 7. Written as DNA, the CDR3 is TGTGCCAGCAGCCCATTAGCGGGGGAGGCAAACATTCAGTACTTC. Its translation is CASSPLAGEANIQYF.

The CDR3 DNA is TGTGCTAGTGGTCTAGGACAGGGTCGCAAGCTGTTTTTT. The encoded protein is CASGLGQGRKLFF. The genes are TRBV12-5 and TRBJ2-2; 8 nucleotides agree with TRBD1. Germline V gives CDR1 LGHNT, CDR2 FRNRAP. There are 13 residues in the CDR3. V trimming: 5 bases; J trimming: 12 bases; junction bases outside the gene matches: 8.

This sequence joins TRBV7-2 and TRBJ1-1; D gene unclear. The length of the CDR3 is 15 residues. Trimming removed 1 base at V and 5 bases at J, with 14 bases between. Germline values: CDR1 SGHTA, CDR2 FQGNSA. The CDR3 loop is CASSLDYIPGTEAFF. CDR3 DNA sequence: TGTGCCAGCAGCTTAGATTACATCCCGGGGACTGAAGCTTTCTTT.

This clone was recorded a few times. The CDR3 bases are TGTGCCAGCAGTCCTGGAGTAGCGGGGGGGATGGAGACCCAGTACTTC. This translates into CASSPGVAGGMETQYF. The rearrangement links TRBV9 to TRBJ2-5, with TRBD2 identical over 11 bases. This CDR3 spans 16 amino acids. The germline CDR1 and CDR2 sequences are SGDLS and YYNGEE. With 5 bases clipped from V and 5 bases from J, the junction kept 11 bases outside the gene matches. Variable domain in full (rest from reference TRBV9 and TRBJ2-5): DSGVTQTPKHLITATGQRVTLRCSPRSGDLSVYWYQQSLDQGLQFLIQYYNGEERAKGNILERFSAQQFPDLHSELNLSSLELGDSALYFCASSPGVAGGMETQYFGPGTRLLVL.

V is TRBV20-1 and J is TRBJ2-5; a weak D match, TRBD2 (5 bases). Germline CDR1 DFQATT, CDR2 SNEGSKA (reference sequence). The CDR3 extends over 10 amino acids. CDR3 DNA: TGCGGCGGACTGAGAGAGACCCAGTACTTC. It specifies CGGLRETQYF.

Here the CDR3 DNA reads TGTGCCAGCACCAAACGGGGGAATGGCTACACCTTC. Amino acid sequence: CASTKRGNGYTF. The chain joins TRBV28 to TRBJ1-2, with D possibly TRBD1 on 5 matching bases. The CDR3 totals 12 residues. Germline CDR1 MDHEN, CDR2 SYDVKM. V gave up 7 bases and J gave up 6 bases, with 12 bases separating them.

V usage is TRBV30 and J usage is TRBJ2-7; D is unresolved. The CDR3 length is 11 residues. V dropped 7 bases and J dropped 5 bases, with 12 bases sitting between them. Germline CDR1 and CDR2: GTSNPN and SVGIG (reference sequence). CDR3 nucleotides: TGTGCCTCCCCAACCCGGGACGAGCAGTACTTC. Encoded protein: CASPTRDEQYF.

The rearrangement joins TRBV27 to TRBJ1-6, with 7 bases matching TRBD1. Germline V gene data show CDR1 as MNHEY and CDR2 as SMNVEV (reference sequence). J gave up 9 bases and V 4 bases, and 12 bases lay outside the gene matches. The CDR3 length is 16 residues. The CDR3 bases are TGTGCCAGCAGTTCCAGCGGAAGGGGGCGCAGTTCACCCCTCCACTTT. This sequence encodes CASSSSGRGRSSPLHF.

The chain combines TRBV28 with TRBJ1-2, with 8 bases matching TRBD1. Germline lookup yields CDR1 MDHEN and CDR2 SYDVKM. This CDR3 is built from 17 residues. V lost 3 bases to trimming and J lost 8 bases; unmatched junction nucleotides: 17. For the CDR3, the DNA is TGTGCCAGCAGTTTGGGAGGACAGGGAGGTACAGTTCAGGGCTACACCTTC. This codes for CASSLGGQGGTVQGYTF.